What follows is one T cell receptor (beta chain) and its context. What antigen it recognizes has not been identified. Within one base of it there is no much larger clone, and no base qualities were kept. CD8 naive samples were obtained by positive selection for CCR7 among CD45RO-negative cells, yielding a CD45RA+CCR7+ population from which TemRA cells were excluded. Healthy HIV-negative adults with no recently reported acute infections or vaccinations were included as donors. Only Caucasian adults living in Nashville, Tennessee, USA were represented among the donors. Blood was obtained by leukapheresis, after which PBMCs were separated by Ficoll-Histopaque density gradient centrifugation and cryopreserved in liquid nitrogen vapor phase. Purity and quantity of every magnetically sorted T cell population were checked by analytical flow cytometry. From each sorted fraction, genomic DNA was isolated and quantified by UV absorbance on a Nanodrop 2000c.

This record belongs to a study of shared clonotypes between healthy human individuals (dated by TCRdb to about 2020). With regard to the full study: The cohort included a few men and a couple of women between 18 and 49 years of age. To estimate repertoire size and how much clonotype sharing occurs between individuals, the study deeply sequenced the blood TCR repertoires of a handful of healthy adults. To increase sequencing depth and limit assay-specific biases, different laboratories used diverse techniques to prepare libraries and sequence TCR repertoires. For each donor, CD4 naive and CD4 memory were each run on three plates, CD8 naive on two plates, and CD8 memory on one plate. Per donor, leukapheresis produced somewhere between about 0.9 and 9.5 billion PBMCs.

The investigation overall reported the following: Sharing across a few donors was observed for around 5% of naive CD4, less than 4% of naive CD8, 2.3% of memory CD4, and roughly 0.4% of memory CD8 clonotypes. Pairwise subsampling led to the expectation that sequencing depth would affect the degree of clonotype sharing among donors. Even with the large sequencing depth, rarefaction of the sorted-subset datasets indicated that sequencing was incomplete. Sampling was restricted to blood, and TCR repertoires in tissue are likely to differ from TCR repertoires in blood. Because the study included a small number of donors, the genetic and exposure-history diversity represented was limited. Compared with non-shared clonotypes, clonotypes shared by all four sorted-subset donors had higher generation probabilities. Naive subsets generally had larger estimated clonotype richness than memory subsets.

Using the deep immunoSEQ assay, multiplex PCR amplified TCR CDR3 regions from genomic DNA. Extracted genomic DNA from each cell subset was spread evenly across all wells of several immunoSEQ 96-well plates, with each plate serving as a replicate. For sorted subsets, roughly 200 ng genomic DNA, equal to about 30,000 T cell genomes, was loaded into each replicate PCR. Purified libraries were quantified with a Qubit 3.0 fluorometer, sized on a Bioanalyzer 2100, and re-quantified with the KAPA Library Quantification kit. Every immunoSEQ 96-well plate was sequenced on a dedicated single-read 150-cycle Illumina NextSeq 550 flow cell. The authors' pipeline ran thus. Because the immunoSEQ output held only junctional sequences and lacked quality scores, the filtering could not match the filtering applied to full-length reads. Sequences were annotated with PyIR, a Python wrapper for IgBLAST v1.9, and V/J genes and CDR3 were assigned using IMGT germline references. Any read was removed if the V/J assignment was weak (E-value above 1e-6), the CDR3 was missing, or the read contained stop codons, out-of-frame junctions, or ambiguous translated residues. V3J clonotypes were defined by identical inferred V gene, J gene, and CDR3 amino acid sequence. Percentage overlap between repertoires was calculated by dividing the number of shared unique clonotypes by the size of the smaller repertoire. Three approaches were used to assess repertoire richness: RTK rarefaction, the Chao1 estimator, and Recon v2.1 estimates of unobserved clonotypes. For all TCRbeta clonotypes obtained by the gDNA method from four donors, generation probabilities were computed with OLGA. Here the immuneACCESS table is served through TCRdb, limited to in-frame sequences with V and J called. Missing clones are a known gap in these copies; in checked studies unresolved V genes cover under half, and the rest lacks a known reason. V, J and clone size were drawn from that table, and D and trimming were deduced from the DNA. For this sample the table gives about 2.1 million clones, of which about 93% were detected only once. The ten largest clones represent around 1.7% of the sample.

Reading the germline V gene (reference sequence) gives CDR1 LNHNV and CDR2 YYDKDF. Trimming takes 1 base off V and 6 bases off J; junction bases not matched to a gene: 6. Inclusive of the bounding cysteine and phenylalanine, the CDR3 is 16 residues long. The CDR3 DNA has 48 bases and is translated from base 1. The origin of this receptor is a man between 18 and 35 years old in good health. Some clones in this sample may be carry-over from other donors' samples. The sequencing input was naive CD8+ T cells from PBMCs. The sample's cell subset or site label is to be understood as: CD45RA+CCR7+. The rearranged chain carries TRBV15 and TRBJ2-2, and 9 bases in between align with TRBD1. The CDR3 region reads CATSRGDRVLAGELFF. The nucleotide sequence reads TGTGCCACCAGCAGAGGGGACAGGGTACTAGCCGGGGAGCTGTTTTTT.